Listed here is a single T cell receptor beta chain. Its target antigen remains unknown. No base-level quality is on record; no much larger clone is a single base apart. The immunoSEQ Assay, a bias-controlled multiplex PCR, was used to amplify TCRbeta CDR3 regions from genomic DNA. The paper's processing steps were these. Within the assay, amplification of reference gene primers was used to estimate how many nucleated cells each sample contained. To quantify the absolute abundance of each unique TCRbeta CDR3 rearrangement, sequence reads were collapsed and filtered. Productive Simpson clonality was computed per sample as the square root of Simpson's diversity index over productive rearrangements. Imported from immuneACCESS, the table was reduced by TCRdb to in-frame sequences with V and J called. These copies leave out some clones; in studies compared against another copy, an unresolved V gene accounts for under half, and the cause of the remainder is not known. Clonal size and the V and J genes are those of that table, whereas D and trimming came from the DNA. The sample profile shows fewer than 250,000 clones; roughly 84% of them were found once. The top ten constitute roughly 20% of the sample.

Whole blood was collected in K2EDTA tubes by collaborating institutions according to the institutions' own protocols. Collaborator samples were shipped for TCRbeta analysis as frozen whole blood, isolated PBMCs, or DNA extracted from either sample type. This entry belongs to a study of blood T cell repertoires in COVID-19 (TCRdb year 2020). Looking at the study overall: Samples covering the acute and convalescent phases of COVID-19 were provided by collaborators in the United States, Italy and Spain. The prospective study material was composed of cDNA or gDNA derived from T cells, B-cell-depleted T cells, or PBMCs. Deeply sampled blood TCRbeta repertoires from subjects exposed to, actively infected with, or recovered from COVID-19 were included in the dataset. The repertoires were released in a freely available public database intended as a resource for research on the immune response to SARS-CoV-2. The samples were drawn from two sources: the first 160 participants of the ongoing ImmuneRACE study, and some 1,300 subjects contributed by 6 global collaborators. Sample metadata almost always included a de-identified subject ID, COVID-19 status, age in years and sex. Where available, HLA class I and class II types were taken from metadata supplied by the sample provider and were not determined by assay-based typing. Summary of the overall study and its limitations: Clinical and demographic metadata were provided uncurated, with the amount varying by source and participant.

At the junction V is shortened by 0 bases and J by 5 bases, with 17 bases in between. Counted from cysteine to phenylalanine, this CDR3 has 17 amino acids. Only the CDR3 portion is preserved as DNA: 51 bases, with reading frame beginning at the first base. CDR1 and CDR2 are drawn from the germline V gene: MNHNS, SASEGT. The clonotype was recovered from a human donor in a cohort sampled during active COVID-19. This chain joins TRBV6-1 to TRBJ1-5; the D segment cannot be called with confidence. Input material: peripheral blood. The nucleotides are TGTGCCAGCAGTGAAGCAAGCGGCGGGGTAGGGTATCAGCCCCAGCATTTT. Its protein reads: CASSEASGGVGYQPQHF.